This T cell receptor (beta chain) was profiled in a study of blood T cell repertoires in COVID-19. As for the study in general: Collection of acute and convalescent COVID-19 samples took place in the United States, Italy and Spain. Sample material is recorded as cDNA or gDNA derived from T cells, B-cell-depleted T cells, or PBMCs.

Generated by immunoSEQ multiplex PCR, the TCRdb table keeps only in-frame clones and is missing some. The sample holds about 160,000 clones, more than 60% seen once. The germline V gene has CDR1 SGHNT and CDR2 YENEEA. Trimming removed 5 bases from V and 7 bases from J, with 15 bases in between. There are 13 residues in the CDR3. This receptor was obtained from a man in his sixties or seventies with acute or convalescent COVID-19. This rearrangement joins TRBV11-3 to TRBJ2-7; possibly TRBD2 for D (6 bases). The material sequenced was peripheral blood. CDR3 sequence: CASSPRSRGEQYF. The CDR3 DNA follows: TGTGCCAGCAGCCCTCGGTCGCGGGGAGAGCAGTACTTC.